The 22 T cell receptor beta chains reported below all come from one sample, sequenced in a study of identical twins. TCRdb re-analysed the 5' RACE reads in MiXCR, keeping a single row per CDR3 protein. The data contain 210,000 or so distinct CDR3 sequences, under 10% of them singletons. This same sample was also taken into another study, of yellow fever vaccine responses in identical twins.

The material sequenced was memory (CD45RO+) T cells sorted from blood. These receptors originate from a woman between 18 and 29 years old in good health.

Ten or more counts support this clonotype. The chain uses TRBV7-6 and TRBJ2-3, with D unresolved. Per germline, CDR1 SGHVS and CDR2 FNYEAQ. The CDR3 runs 14 residues. Trimming left V 5 bases short and J 4 bases short, with 13 bases between. The CDR3 here is CASSLTSGADTQYF. Written as DNA, the CDR3 is TGTGCCAGCAGCCTAACCTCGGGCGCAGATACGCAGTATTTT.

V is TRBV2 and J is TRBJ2-3; no firm D call. Trimming shortened V by 1 base and J by 7 bases, and 9 bases separated the two germline ends. The CDR3 spans 13 residues. Germline V lookup: CDR1 SNHLY, CDR2 FYNNEI. The CDR3 sequence is CASSEVAGNTQYF. CDR3 bases: TGTGCCAGCAGTGAAGTTGCTGGAAATACGCAGTATTTT.

This clonotype was recorded many times. This chain connects TRBV20-1 to TRBJ2-7; possible D gene TRBD1, 5 bases. The CDR3 totals 14 residues. The germline V and J ends were trimmed by 0 bases and 6 bases, with 15 bases remaining between them. Germline values: CDR1 DFQATT, CDR2 SNEGSKA (reference sequence). CDR3 bases: TGCAGTGCTAGAGATAGGACCACAGGAACCGAGCAGTACTTC. The encoded protein is CSARDRTTGTEQYF.

There are a few counts of this clonotype. The gene calls are TRBV4-1 and TRBJ2-6, with D possibly being TRBD1 or TRBD2 (6 bases each). This CDR3 comprises 21 residues. The V gene's germline CDR1 is MGHRA and CDR2 YSYEKL. Trimming took off 5 bases at V and 0 bases at J, with 26 bases between the two ends. The CDR3 spells CASSSTGAGLRGGSGANVLTF. The DNA of the CDR3 is TGCGCCAGCAGCTCAACGGGGGCAGGGTTGAGAGGGGGCTCTGGGGCCAACGTCCTGACTTTC.

This clonotype was picked up many times. J is TRBJ2-2 and V is TRBV6-1, with 11 bases matching TRBD1. Germline V gives CDR1 MNHNS, CDR2 SASEGT. The CDR3 runs to 17 residues. The V segment lost 6 bases and the J segment 7 bases; nucleotides outside the gene matches: 13. CDR3 loop: CASRPLGQGARSGELFF. CDR3 coding DNA: TGTGCCAGCAGGCCACTAGGACAGGGGGCGCGAAGCGGGGAGCTGTTTTTT.

This chain links TRBV5-4 with TRBJ2-1; TRBD1 agrees at 10 bases. This CDR3 is 17 amino acids long. Germline CDR1 SGHNT, CDR2 YYREEE (reference sequence). V was pared by 0 bases and J by 4 bases, with 7 bases of the junction left unmatched. CDR3 sequence reads: CASSLEMGTGAYNEQFF. CDR3 sequence (DNA): TGTGCCAGCAGCTTGGAGATGGGGACAGGGGCGTACAATGAGCAGTTCTTC.

This clonotype was counted a few times. The rearrangement joins TRBV4-2 to TRBJ2-6, with D maybe TRBD2 (5 bases). The CDR3 totals 19 residues. In germline, CDR1 is LGHNA, CDR2 YNFKEQ. The V end lost 1 base, the J end lost 0 bases, and 16 bases lay between the germline ends. CDR3 amino acids: CASSQGSSGPSSGANVLTF. In nucleotides, the CDR3 is TGTGCCAGCAGCCAAGGGTCAAGCGGACCGAGCTCTGGGGCCAACGTCCTGACTTTC.

This clonotype was counted ten times or more. V gene TRBV20-1 combines with J gene TRBJ2-5; the D call may be TRBD1 or TRBD2 (6 bases each). The CDR3 spans 11 residues. Trimming shortened V by 4 bases and J by 8 bases, and 11 bases separated the two germline ends. CDR1 DFQATT and CDR2 SNEGSKA come from the germline V gene (reference sequence). CDR3 nucleotide sequence: TGCAGTGCTATGGGGGCGGGAACCCAGTACTTC. Its protein product is CSAMGAGTQYF.

This clonotype was detected a few times. The CDR3 region has the DNA TGTGCCAGCAGTTCCCTCGGCCGTCGCACAGATACGCAGTATTTT. It specifies CASSSLGRRTDTQYF. The chain employs TRBV28 and TRBJ2-3; D gene unclear. The CDR3 totals 15 residues. Germline V gives CDR1 MDHEN, CDR2 SYDVKM. Trimming shortened V by 4 bases and J by 1 base, and 12 bases separated the two germline ends. The variable domain in full, completed from reference TRBV28 and TRBJ2-3, reads DVKVTQSSRYLVKRTGEKVFLECVQDMDHENMFWYRQDPGLGLRLIYFSYDVKMKEKGDIPEGYSVSREKKERFSLILESASTNQTSMYLCASSSLGRRTDTQYFGPGTRLTVL.

The chain employs TRBV27 and TRBJ2-5, with D unresolved. Germline loops: CDR1 MNHEY, CDR2 SMNVEV (reference sequence). CDR3 length equals 13 residues. Trimming took off 0 bases at V and 7 bases at J, with 9 bases between the two ends. The CDR3 loop is CASSLSQPGTQYF. The CDR3 nucleotides are TGTGCCAGCAGTTTATCACAACCAGGGACCCAGTACTTC.

In its sample, this clonotype was seen a few times. The J gene is TRBJ2-7, the V gene TRBV29-1; the match to TRBD1 covers 11 bases. The CDR3 runs 13 residues. J gave up 0 bases and V 6 bases, and 1 base lay outside the gene matches. Germline CDR1 and CDR2: SQVTM and ANQGSEA. CDR3 region: CSVGQGASYEQYF. The CDR3 DNA reads TGCAGCGTAGGACAGGGGGCCTCCTACGAGCAGTACTTC.

With respect to this clonotype: A much larger clone is a single base away; this may be a read error. V and J are TRBV3-1 and TRBJ2-7; tentatively, D is TRBD1 (5 bases). Trimming pared 1 base from V and 10 bases from J, leaving 11 bases between. Germline V gene data show CDR1 as LGHDT and CDR2 as YNNKEL (reference sequence). This CDR3 has 12 residues. This chain's CDR3 is CASSQGGVDQYF. The CDR3 nucleotides are TGTGCCAGCAGCCAAGGGGGCGTCGACCAGTACTTC.

V usage is TRBV28 and J usage is TRBJ2-7; perhaps TRBD1 as D (5 bases). Trimming removed 5 bases from V and 6 bases from J, with 17 bases in between. The germline gives CDR1 MDHEN, CDR2 SYDVKM. There are 14 residues in the CDR3. The CDR3 spells CASSRPQGSVEQYF. The CDR3, as DNA: TGTGCCAGCAGTCGGCCCCAGGGAAGTGTCGAGCAGTACTTC.

This clonotype was counted only a few times. The rearrangement links TRBV7-2 to TRBJ1-1; 7 bases map to TRBD1. The CDR3 loop spans 15 amino acids. Germline assignment: CDR1 SGHTA and CDR2 FQGNSA. V lost 1 base and J lost 11; bases outside the gene matches: 13. CDR3 sequence reads: CASSLVQGFVTTAFF. CDR3 sequence (DNA): TGTGCCAGCAGCTTAGTACAGGGGTTCGTGACTACCGCTTTCTTT.

The chain uses TRBV7-3 and TRBJ2-7; 11 nucleotides align to TRBD1. The germline V gene has CDR1 SGHTA and CDR2 FQGTGA. With V trimmed by 0 bases and J by 9 bases, 10 bases remained unmatched. The CDR3 totals 16 residues. The CDR3 reads CASSLTPGTGGGAQYF. The CDR3 DNA reads as TGTGCCAGCAGCTTAACCCCCGGGACAGGGGGAGGTGCGCAGTACTTC.

The chain is built from TRBV9 and TRBJ2-2, with 9 bases aligning to TRBD2. The germline V gene has CDR1 SGDLS and CDR2 YYNGEE. The junction had 12 bases not matched to a gene; V was cut back by 4 bases and J by 5 bases. The CDR3 has 17 residues. The CDR3 nucleotides are TGTGCCAGCAGCCCCGATGCTAGCGGGGCGACGACCGGGGAGCTGTTTTTT. It specifies CASSPDASGATTGELFF.

This clonotype came up a few times. The chain's CDR3 is CASSLAPQNTEAFF. In DNA, the CDR3 is TGCGCCAGCAGCTTGGCACCACAGAACACTGAAGCTTTCTTT. The rearrangement joins TRBV5-1 to TRBJ1-1, with no clear D. Germline values: CDR1 SGHRS, CDR2 YFSETQ. The V and J ends lost 0 bases and 1 base respectively, with 7 bases between them. This CDR3 region has 14 residues.

This clonotype was seen repeatedly, ten times or more. V and J are TRBV12-3 or TRBV12-4 and TRBJ2-5; D is possibly TRBD2 (5 bases). The CDR3 sequence is 14 residues long. V was clipped by 2 bases and J by 0 bases, with 7 bases between them. CDR3 loop: CASSLMRDQETQYF. CDR3 coding DNA: TGTGCCAGCAGTTTAATGCGGGACCAAGAGACCCAGTACTTC.

By proportion, this clonotype is medium-sized. CDR3 sequence (DNA): TGTGCCAGCAGCCAAGATCGGGCCGGCAGGGGGGCGGAAAAACTGTTTTTT. Encoded protein: CASSQDRAGRGAEKLFF. The gene calls are TRBV4-2 and TRBJ1-4; the match to TRBD1 covers 7 bases. This CDR3 comprises 17 residues. V was pared by 0 bases and J by 8 bases, with 12 bases of the junction left unmatched. Germline CDR1 and CDR2: LGHNA and YNFKEQ.

The CDR3 DNA sequence: TGTGCCAGCACCTTGGGACGGGCCAAAAACATTCAGTACTTC. Protein product: CASTLGRAKNIQYF. The V gene is TRBV12-3 or TRBV12-4, the J gene TRBJ2-4; perhaps D is TRBD1 or TRBD2 (5 bases each). There are 14 residues in the CDR3. Trimming pared 7 bases from V and 1 base from J, leaving 11 bases between.

CDR3 in amino acids: CASSLVVDTNEKLFF. The CDR3 coding sequence is TGTGCCAGCAGCTTAGTTGTGGACACTAATGAAAAACTGTTTTTT. The rearrangement joins TRBV7-2 to TRBJ1-4, with D hard to call. Deletions cut 1 base from V and 2 bases from J, with 8 bases between. The CDR3 totals 15 residues. Germline CDR1 and CDR2: SGHTA and FQGNSA.

This clonotype showed up just a few times. V is TRBV7-6 and J is TRBJ2-1; TRBD1 or TRBD2 may be the D gene (6 bases each). Germline V gives CDR1 SGHVS, CDR2 FNYEAQ. V lost 5 bases and J lost 10, with 21 bases in between. This CDR3 has 15 amino acids. As DNA, the CDR3 is TGTGCCAGCAGCCTCGCCCGGGGGACAATGTGGGAGCAGTTCTTC. This sequence encodes CASSLARGTMWEQFF.